Listed below are T cell receptor beta chains from one sample, sequenced in a study of T cell responses to AZD1222 COVID-19 vaccine. Profiling relied on immunoSEQ multiplex PCR, and the TCRdb table lists in-frame clones only, not all of them. The profile shows roughly 120,000 clones, around 89% of them singletons. This sample comprised peripheral blood, obtained 28 days after the second AZD1222 dose. All receptors derive from an adult who received the AZD1222 COVID-19 vaccine. Each CDR3 is given with its conserved first and last residue. D genes are given only for firm matches. Some rows have no size entry. The others give once, few or many, or a class for an expanded clone.

v_gene	j_gene	d_gene	abundance	CDR3nt	CDR3aa
TRBV18	TRBJ2-1	.	.	TGTGCCAGCTCACAGGCAGGGGGGAATGAGCAGTTCTTC	CASSQAGGNEQFF
TRBV5-1	TRBJ2-1	TRBD1	.	TGCGCCAGCAGCTACGGGACAGGGGATTACAATGAGCAGTTCTTC	CASSYGTGDYNEQFF
TRBV6-5	TRBJ2-7	.	.	TGTGCCAGCAGTAACCAGGACAGCCCACCGGGTGAGCAGTACTTC	CASSNQDSPPGEQYF
TRBV5-4	TRBJ2-2	TRBD2	.	TGTGCCAGCAGCTTGGCGGCTAGCGGGAGGGGGTACACCGGGGAGCTGTTTTTT	CASSLAASGRGYTGELFF
TRBV19	TRBJ1-2	TRBD1	few	TGTGCCAGTAGTCCCTGGACAGGCTACTATGGCTACACCTTC	CASSPWTGYYGYTF
TRBV6-5	TRBJ2-7	TRBD1	.	TGTGCCAGCAGTCTTAACCGGGACAGGCGTGCGGAGCAGTACTTC	CASSLNRDRRAEQYF
TRBV7-6	TRBJ2-7	TRBD2	few	TGTGCCAGCAGCTTAGCAAGCGGGGGGCAAACCTACGAGCAGTACTTC	CASSLASGGQTYEQYF
TRBV19	TRBJ1-1	.	.	TGTGCCAGTAGTATAGGGGCAGGGGAATACACTGAAGCTTTCTTT	CASSIGAGEYTEAFF
TRBV28	TRBJ2-4	TRBD2	.	TGTGCCAGCAGTTTACGCTCTAGCGGGAGATTGTTGGCCAAAAACATTCAGTACTTC	CASSLRSSGRLLAKNIQYF
TRBV4-1	TRBJ2-7	.	.	TGCGCCAGCAGCCAAGATCCAGGTGCCTACGAGCAGTACTTC	CASSQDPGAYEQYF
TRBV4-2	TRBJ1-2	TRBD1	.	TGTGCCAGCAGCCAAGAGGATTTATTAGACAGGGACCCGCATGGCTACACCTTC	CASSQEDLLDRDPHGYTF
TRBV19	TRBJ2-2	.	few	TGTGCCAGTAGGATTTGGCTGACCGGCGGGGAGCTGTTTTTT	CASRIWLTGGELFF
TRBV30	TRBJ2-7	.	once	TGTGCCTGGAGTGGATGGAGGGGGGCATACGAGCAGTACTTC	CAWSGWRGAYEQYF
TRBV7-8	TRBJ1-5	.	.	TGTGCCAGCAGCCCACGGGACCGAGGTAGCAATCAGCCCCAGCATTTT	CASSPRDRGSNQPQHF
TRBV28	TRBJ2-5	.	.	TGTGCCAGCAGTTCTGGGAACGAGGGTGTCGGGGAGACCCAGTACTTC	CASSSGNEGVGETQYF
TRBV19	TRBJ2-2	.	.	TGTGCCAGTAGTATAGGATGGTCGAACACCGGGGAGCTGTTTTTT	CASSIGWSNTGELFF
TRBV7-8	TRBJ2-7	.	.	TGTGCCAGCAGCCTGACTCGGGCAGCGTTGTACGAGCAGTACTTC	CASSLTRAALYEQYF
TRBV4-2	TRBJ2-1	.	.	TGTGCCAGCACCCCAGAGACTGGGGACAATGAGCAGTTCTTC	CASTPETGDNEQFF
TRBV11-2	TRBJ2-1	.	.	TGTGCCAGCAGCGAGGGAGTGAGCTCCTACAATGAGCAGTTCTTC	CASSEGVSSYNEQFF
TRBV6-2/TRBV6-3	TRBJ2-1	.	.	TGTGCCAGCAGCCCCGGGGTGGGTTTGCTCGACCATGAGCAGTTCTTC	CASSPGVGLLDHEQFF
TRBV4-3	TRBJ2-7	TRBD2	.	TGCGCCAGCAGCCGTTCCTTTCAGGGACTAGCGGGAGGCGAGCAGTACTTC	CASSRSFQGLAGGEQYF
TRBV7-3	TRBJ2-2	.	.	TGTGCCAGCAGCGGCACAGACACCGGGGAGCTGTTTTTT	CASSGTDTGELFF
TRBV11-2	TRBJ2-2	.	.	TGTGCCAGCAGCCCACTTGCAGGGATCAACACCGGGGAGCTGTTTTTT	CASSPLAGINTGELFF
TRBV24-1	TRBJ2-7	TRBD1	.	TGTGCCACCAGCCCGGGACAGACCTACGAGCAGTACTTC	CATSPGQTYEQYF
TRBV29-1	TRBJ2-2	.	.	TGCAGCGCTGGACAGTACACCGGGGAGCTGTTTTTT	CSAGQYTGELFF
TRBV7-2	TRBJ1-2	.	.	TGTGCCAGCAGCCCGAGCCCGGGCCTCCATGGCTACACCTTC	CASSPSPGLHGYTF
TRBV6-5	TRBJ2-5	.	.	TGTGCCAGCAGTTACTCGAACGGGGGGCGGGAGACCCAGTACTTC	CASSYSNGGRETQYF
TRBV18	TRBJ2-1	TRBD2	.	TGTGCCAGCTCACCACCTATAGCGGGAGTCAATGAGCAGTTCTTC	CASSPPIAGVNEQFF
TRBV29-1	TRBJ2-7	TRBD1	.	TGCAGCGTGAAGGGACAGACCTACGAGCAGTACTTC	CSVKGQTYEQYF
TRBV24-1	TRBJ2-3	TRBD2	.	TGTGCCACCAGTGAATTAGCGGGAGAAGGCATCACAGATACGCAGTATTTT	CATSELAGEGITDTQYF
TRBV24-1	TRBJ2-1	.	.	TGTGCCACCAGTGTTGGATATGGGACCTACAATGAGCAGTTCTTC	CATSVGYGTYNEQFF
TRBV6-2/TRBV6-3	TRBJ2-7	.	.	TGTGCCAGCAGTTCAAGTCTTATCACCTACGAGCAGTACTTC	CASSSSLITYEQYF
TRBV7-7	TRBJ2-5	TRBD2	.	TGTGCTAGCAGCCATTCTGTAGCGGGAGGGCCCTCGGAGACCCAGTACTTC	CASSHSVAGGPSETQYF
TRBV13	TRBJ2-3	.	.	TGTGCCAGCAAAGTTTGGGCCACAGGGTCCGAAGATACGCAGTATTTT	CASKVWATGSEDTQYF
TRBV28	TRBJ1-5	.	.	TGTGCCAGCAGTTCCCCTCGGGGGGATAATCAGCCCCAGCATTTT	CASSSPRGDNQPQHF
TRBV2	TRBJ2-7	.	once	TGTGCCAGCAAGGGTCAGCCCGGTTACTACGAGCAGTACTTC	CASKGQPGYYEQYF
TRBV3-1/TRBV3-2	TRBJ1-2	.	.	TGTGCCAGCAGCCAAGCTAAGGGGAAGGAGGGTTATGGCTACACCTTC	CASSQAKGKEGYGYTF
TRBV24-1	TRBJ2-2	TRBD1	.	TGTGCCACCAGTCCAGGGGGCATCGGGGAGCTGTTTTTT	CATSPGGIGELFF
TRBV30	TRBJ1-1	.	.	TGTGCCTGGAGTTCGGTCGGAACGAACACTGAAGCTTTCTTT	CAWSSVGTNTEAFF
TRBV7-8	TRBJ2-5	.	.	TGTGCCAGCAGCTTGATTCCGTTGGCAGAGACCCAGTACTTC	CASSLIPLAETQYF
TRBV2	TRBJ1-5	.	.	TGTGCCAGCAGTGCGGGAGGTCAGCCCCAGCATTTT	CASSAGGQPQHF
TRBV6-1	TRBJ2-7	.	.	TGTGCCAGCAGTGAAGGGGCGACAGGTGCCTACGAGCAGTACTTC	CASSEGATGAYEQYF
TRBV9	TRBJ2-4	.	.	TGTGCCAGCAGCGCCACAGGAAACATTCAGTACTTC	CASSATGNIQYF
TRBV6-6	TRBJ1-1	.	.	TGTGCCAGCAGACAGGGTGGAGAAACTGAAGCTTTCTTT	CASRQGGETEAFF
TRBV2	TRBJ1-4	.	many	TGTGCCAGCAGTGGGTGGGACCAGGGTGAAAAACTGTTTTTT	CASSGWDQGEKLFF
TRBV7-9	TRBJ1-1	.	.	TGTGCCAGCAGCTTAACGCCGAACACTGAAGCTTTCTTT	CASSLTPNTEAFF
TRBV4-1	TRBJ2-7	.	.	TGCGCCAGCAGCCTCCTTACGACAGGCCTGAGCGAGCAGTACTTC	CASSLLTTGLSEQYF